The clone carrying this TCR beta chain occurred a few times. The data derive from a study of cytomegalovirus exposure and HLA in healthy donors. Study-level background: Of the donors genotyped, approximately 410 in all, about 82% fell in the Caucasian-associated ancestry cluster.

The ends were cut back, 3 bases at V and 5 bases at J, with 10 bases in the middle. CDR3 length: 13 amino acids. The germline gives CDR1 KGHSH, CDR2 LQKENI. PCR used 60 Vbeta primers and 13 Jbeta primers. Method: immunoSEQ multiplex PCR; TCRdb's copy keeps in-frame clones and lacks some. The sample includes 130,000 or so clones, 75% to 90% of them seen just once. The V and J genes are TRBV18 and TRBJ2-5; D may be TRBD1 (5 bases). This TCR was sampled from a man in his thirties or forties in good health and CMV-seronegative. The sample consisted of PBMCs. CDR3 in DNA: TGTGCCAGCTCACCTCAAGGGGTGGAGACCCAGTACTTC. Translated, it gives CASSPQGVETQYF.